Listed below are T cell receptor beta chains from one sample, sequenced in a study of human T cells and chemical hapten exposure. TCRdb independently ran MiXCR on the RACE reads; one entry per CDR3 protein. The sample includes roughly 100,000 distinct CDR3 sequences, 12% seen only once; the top ten take over 1.5%. This specimen consisted of whole blood, obtained in connection with sensitization to the hapten diphenylcyclopropenone (DPC). The origin of the receptors is a woman aged 45-65 years with alopecia areata. Some clones in this sample may be carry-over from other donors' samples. The CDR3 runs from the conserved cysteine through the conserved F or W. A D gene is named only where the DNA matches it firmly. The size field is filled for only some rows; it gives once, few, many or a size class.

>many|TRBD2|TRBV28|TRBJ2-7
CASSALAGGSYEQYF
TGTGCCAGCAGTGCCCTAGCGGGAGGGTCCTACGAGCAGTACTTC
>many|NA|TRBV24-1|TRBJ2-1
CATRKAVSREPYNEQFF
TGTGCCACCAGAAAGGCCGTTAGTCGGGAGCCTTACAATGAGCAGTTCTTC
>many|NA|TRBV19|TRBJ1-1
CASSIVATNTEAFF
TGTGCCAGTAGTATCGTGGCAACGAACACTGAAGCTTTCTTT
>NA|TRBD1|TRBV6-1|TRBJ1-1
CASPRPNRGNTEAFF
TGTGCCAGCCCCCGCCCCAACAGGGGGAACACTGAAGCTTTCTTT
>few|NA|TRBV11-2|TRBJ1-4
CASSRSVTNEKLFF
TGTGCCAGCAGCCGATCCGTAACTAATGAAAAACTGTTTTTT
>NA|TRBD2|TRBV7-2|TRBJ2-3
CASSFLLPGLAGGGSTDTQYF
TGTGCCAGCAGCTTCCTATTGCCGGGACTAGCGGGGGGAGGTAGTACAGATACGCAGTATTTT
>few|NA|TRBV14|TRBJ2-1
CASSQTGPGDEQFF
TGTGCCAGCAGCCAAACAGGGCCTGGTGATGAGCAGTTCTTC
>few|NA|TRBV18|TRBJ1-3
CASSYDRASGNTIYF
TGTGCCAGCTCATACGACAGAGCTTCTGGAAACACCATATATTTT
>few|NA|TRBV7-9|TRBJ2-7
CASSLEFRGGVEQYF
TGTGCCAGCAGCTTAGAATTCCGGGGAGGAGTCGAGCAGTACTTC
>NA|TRBD2|TRBV2|TRBJ2-3
CASSDKLATFTDTQYF
TGTGCCAGCAGTGACAAACTAGCGACCTTCACAGATACGCAGTATTTT
>few|NA|TRBV7-9|TRBJ2-1
CASSLALSSYNEQFF
TGTGCCAGCAGCTTAGCACTGAGCTCCTACAATGAGCAGTTCTTC
>NA|NA|TRBV7-2|TRBJ1-1
CASSLEGGNTEAFF
TGTGCCAGCAGCTTAGAAGGAGGGAATACTGAAGCTTTCTTT
>NA|TRBD1|TRBV6-6|TRBJ1-5
CASSLGQGAYQPQHF
TGTGCCAGCAGTTTAGGACAGGGGGCATATCAGCCCCAGCATTTT
>NA|TRBD1|TRBV28|TRBJ2-7
CASSPTGSSYEQYF
TGTGCCAGCAGCCCGACAGGGAGCTCCTACGAGCAGTACTTC
>NA|NA|TRBV7-6|TRBJ2-7
CASSFTGRSDEQYF
TGTGCCAGCAGCTTTACAGGGAGGAGCGACGAGCAGTACTTC
>few|NA|TRBV12-3/TRBV12-4|TRBJ2-1
CASSLWGYEQFF
TGTGCCAGCAGCCTTTGGGGGTACGAGCAGTTCTTC
>few|TRBD2|TRBV5-1|TRBJ2-1
CASSPVAGGAVSYNEQFF
TGCGCCAGCAGCCCCGTAGCGGGGGGCGCAGTTTCCTACAATGAGCAGTTCTTC
>many|NA|TRBV12-3/TRBV12-4|TRBJ1-1
CASSSFRDTQAFF
TGTGCCAGCAGTTCATTCCGGGACACGCAAGCTTTCTTT
>NA|TRBD2|TRBV28|TRBJ2-1
CASSYLPSGGEDEQFF
TGTGCCAGCAGTTACCTACCTAGCGGGGGCGAGGATGAGCAGTTCTTC
>few|NA|TRBV3-1|TRBJ2-1
CASSQGGLYSYNEQFF
TGTGCCAGCAGCCAGGGCGGCCTATACTCCTACAATGAGCAGTTCTTC
>NA|TRBD2|TRBV3-1|TRBJ2-3
CASSLGLVTDTQYF
TGTGCCAGCAGCCTGGGACTAGTAACAGATACGCAGTATTTT
>few|NA|TRBV12-3/TRBV12-4|TRBJ2-2
CASSPAIGGRELFF
TGTGCCAGCAGTCCGGCGATTGGGGGCCGGGAGCTGTTTTTT